Listed below are T cell receptor beta chains from one sample, sequenced in a study of CD8 T cells in ankylosing spondylitis. In TCRdb, the 5' RACE reads were re-called with MiXCR into one record per CDR3 protein. Among about 130,000 distinct CDR3 sequences listed, 6% to 8.5% were seen once. The sample comprised blood, either unsorted or a sorted T cell fraction (not recorded which). These receptors were collected from a male donor with ankylosing spondylitis or in good health (not recorded which). Each CDR3 is given with its conserved first and last residue. D genes are given only for firm matches. Part of the rows lack a size; the others show once, few, many or a class for expanded clones.

many | 16 | TRBJ2-1 | TRBD2 | TRBV6-2/TRBV6-3 | CASSSHTGGTGNEQFF | TGTGCCAGCAGTTCTCATACGGGGGGGACTGGTAATGAGCAGTTCTTC
many | 15 | TRBJ2-1 | . | TRBV28 | CASSSDRQPYNEQFF | TGTGCCAGCAGTTCGGACAGACAGCCGTACAATGAGCAGTTCTTC
many | 15 | TRBJ2-1 | . | TRBV7-3 | CASNKGSGPHYEQFF | TGTGCCAGCAACAAAGGCTCGGGACCACACTATGAGCAGTTCTTC
many | 15 | TRBJ2-5 | . | TRBV11-2 | CASSLGQIYQETQYF | TGTGCCAGCAGCTTAGGACAGATTTACCAAGAGACCCAGTACTTC
many | 15 | TRBJ2-1 | . | TRBV6-5 | CASRNWRVSYNEQFF | TGTGCCAGCAGAAACTGGAGGGTCTCCTACAATGAGCAGTTCTTC
many | 12 | TRBJ1-2 | . | TRBV6-5 | CASSYSGGGYTF | TGTGCCAGCAGTTACTCGGGGGGAGGCTACACCTTC
few | 16 | TRBJ1-4 | . | TRBV5-1 | CASSLGAGTRNEKLFF | TGCGCCAGCAGCTTGGGGGCCGGGACAAGAAATGAAAAACTGTTTTTT
many | 16 | TRBJ1-4 | . | TRBV5-1 | CASSSGTTATNEKLFF | TGCGCCAGCAGCTCCGGGACGACCGCAACTAATGAAAAACTGTTTTTT
many | 13 | TRBJ2-1 | . | TRBV20-1 | CSASWANSDEQFF | TGCAGTGCTAGTTGGGCCAACTCCGATGAGCAGTTCTTC
many | 12 | TRBJ1-5 | . | TRBV7-3 | CASSLVLQPQHF | TGTGCCAGCAGCTTGGTGTTACAGCCCCAGCATTTT
many | 13 | TRBJ1-6 | . | TRBV15 | CATSTLSNSPLHF | TGTGCCACCAGCACGTTGTCGAATTCACCCCTCCACTTT
once | 15 | TRBJ1-2 | . | TRBV18 | CASSPSSGTPYGYTF | TGTGCCAGCTCACCCTCGTCCGGGACACCCTATGGCTACACCTTC
many | 18 | TRBJ2-7 | . | TRBV3-1 | CASSQVPAGAWDPYEQYF | TGTGCCAGCAGCCAAGTCCCTGCCGGAGCTTGGGACCCCTACGAGCAGTACTTC
many | 13 | TRBJ1-5 | . | TRBV5-1 | CASSSTGNQPQHF | TGCGCCAGCAGCTCAACGGGCAATCAGCCCCAGCATTTT
. | 12 | TRBJ2-5 | . | TRBV29-1 | CSVGPQRETQYF | TGCAGCGTCGGGCCCCAACGGGAGACCCAGTACTTC
. | 14 | TRBJ2-1 | TRBD1 | TRBV30 | CAWSEGPGGNEQFF | TGTGCCTGGAGTGAAGGTCCAGGGGGCAATGAGCAGTTCTTC
many | 16 | TRBJ2-3 | . | TRBV5-1 | CASSLEPVGGTDTQYF | TGCGCCAGCAGCTTGGAGCCCGTTGGGGGTACAGATACGCAGTATTTT
many | 15 | TRBJ1-1 | . | TRBV12-3/TRBV12-4 | CASTGIRGMNTEAFF | TGTGCCAGCACCGGAATAAGGGGCATGAACACTGAAGCTTTCTTT
many | 15 | TRBJ2-7 | . | TRBV20-1 | CSARGGSGEFYEQYF | TGCAGTGCTAGAGGTGGATCAGGGGAATTCTACGAGCAGTACTTC